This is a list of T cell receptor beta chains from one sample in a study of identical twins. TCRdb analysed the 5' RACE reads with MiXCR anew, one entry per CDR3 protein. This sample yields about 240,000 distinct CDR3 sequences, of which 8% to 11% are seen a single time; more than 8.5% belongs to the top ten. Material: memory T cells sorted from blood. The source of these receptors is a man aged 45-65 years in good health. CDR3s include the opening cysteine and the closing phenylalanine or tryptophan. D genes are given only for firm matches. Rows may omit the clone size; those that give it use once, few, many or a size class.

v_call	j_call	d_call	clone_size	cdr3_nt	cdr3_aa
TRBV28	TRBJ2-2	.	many	TGTGCCAGCAGTACACCGACCGGGGAGCTGTTTTTT	CASSTPTGELFF
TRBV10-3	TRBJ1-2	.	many	TGTGCCATCAGTCTTACAGGCCAGATCCTCGATCACTATGGCTACACCTTC	CAISLTGQILDHYGYTF
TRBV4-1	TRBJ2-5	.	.	TGCGCCAGCAGCCAAGATGATCCTCGCTCGGGTGAGACCCAGTACTTC	CASSQDDPRSGETQYF
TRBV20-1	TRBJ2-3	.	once	TGCAGTGCTAGAGCACAGTTCACAGATACGCAGTATTTT	CSARAQFTDTQYF
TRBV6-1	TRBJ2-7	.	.	TGTGCCAGCAGCGTAGCGGTTGAGGGGGAGCAGTACTTC	CASSVAVEGEQYF
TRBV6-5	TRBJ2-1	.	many	TGTGCCAGCAGTTACGCGGGGAGGAGCTCCTACAATGAGCAGTTCTTC	CASSYAGRSSYNEQFF
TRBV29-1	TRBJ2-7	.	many	TGCAGCGTTGGGACACTAGGAGGGATCGAGCAGTACTTC	CSVGTLGGIEQYF
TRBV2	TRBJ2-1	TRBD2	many	TGTGCCAGCAGTCCGCTGGGACTAGCGGGGAATGAGCAGTTCTTC	CASSPLGLAGNEQFF
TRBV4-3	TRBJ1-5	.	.	TGCGCCAGCAGCCAAGATCCTTGGGGTAGCAATCAGCCCCAGCATTTT	CASSQDPWGSNQPQHF
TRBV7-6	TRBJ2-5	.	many	TGTGCCAGCAGCTTAAACAGGGAAGAGACCCAGTACTTC	CASSLNREETQYF
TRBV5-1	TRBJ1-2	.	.	TGCGCCAGCAGCTTGGAAGGAGGATCCTCCTATGGCTACACCTTC	CASSLEGGSSYGYTF
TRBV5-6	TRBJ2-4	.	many	TGTGCCAGCAGCTTCCTATTAGCCAAAAACATTCAGTACTTC	CASSFLLAKNIQYF
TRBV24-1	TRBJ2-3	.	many	TGTGCCACCAGTGATCCGGGACAATTTGGAGATACGCAGTATTTT	CATSDPGQFGDTQYF
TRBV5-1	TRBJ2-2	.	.	TGCGCCAGCAGCTGGACAGGGGAGCTGTTTTTT	CASSWTGELFF
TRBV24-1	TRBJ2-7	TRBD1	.	TGTGCCACCAATAGGACAGGGGTATACGAGCAGTACTTC	CATNRTGVYEQYF
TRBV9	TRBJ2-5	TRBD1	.	TGTGCCAGCAGCATCGGGACAGGGTTTGGGGAGACCCAGTACTTC	CASSIGTGFGETQYF
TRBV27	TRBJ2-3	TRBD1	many	TGTGCCAGCAGGGATACAGGGGGCACAGATACGCAGTATTTT	CASRDTGGTDTQYF
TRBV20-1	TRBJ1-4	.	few	TGCAGTGCTAGATTGAGTAGTCCCGACTTAAATGAAAAACTGTTTTTT	CSARLSSPDLNEKLFF
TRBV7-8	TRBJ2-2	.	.	TGTGCCAGCAGCTCCATCGCAACCAACACCGGGGAGCTGTTTTTT	CASSSIATNTGELFF
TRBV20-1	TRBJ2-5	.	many	TGCAGTGCTAGAGATGGATCCGGGGTCAGGCAAGAGACCCAGTACTTC	CSARDGSGVRQETQYF
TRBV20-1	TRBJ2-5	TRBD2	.	TGCAGTGCTAGAGGGGGACTAGGTTCTGAGACCCAGTACTTC	CSARGGLGSETQYF
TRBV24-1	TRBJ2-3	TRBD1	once	TGTGCCACATCCGGGACAGGGGTAGCAGATACGCAGTATTTT	CATSGTGVADTQYF
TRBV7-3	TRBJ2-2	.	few	TGTGCCAGCAGCTTAACTGTTCAGGGAGCCGGGGAGCTGTTTTTT	CASSLTVQGAGELFF
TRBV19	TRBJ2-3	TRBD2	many	TGTGCCAGTAGATGGACTAGCGGGAGGGCGGATACGCAGTATTTT	CASRWTSGRADTQYF
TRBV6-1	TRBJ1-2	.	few	TGTGCCAGCAGTCCCCTTTGGCAGTTGAACTATGGCTACACCTTC	CASSPLWQLNYGYTF
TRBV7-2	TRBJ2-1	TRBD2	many	TGTGCCAGCAGCCCGTTAAGCGGGGGGGCTTACGATGAGCAGTTCTTC	CASSPLSGGAYDEQFF
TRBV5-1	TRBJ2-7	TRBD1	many	TGCGCCAGCAGCTTGGACAGGGGGTCCGAGCAGTACTTC	CASSLDRGSEQYF
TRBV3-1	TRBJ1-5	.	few	TGTGCCAGCAGCCAATACAATCAGCCCCAGCATTTT	CASSQYNQPQHF
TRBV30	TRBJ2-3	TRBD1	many	TGTGCCTGGAATAGGGGGCTCCCAGATACGCAGTATTTT	CAWNRGLPDTQYF
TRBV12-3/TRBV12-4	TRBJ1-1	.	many	TGTGCCAGCAGCCGCCTTCTGAACACTGAAGCTTTCTTT	CASSRLLNTEAFF
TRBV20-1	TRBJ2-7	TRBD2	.	TGCAGTGCTAGAGGCGGACTAGCGGGGGGGGTACACGAGCAGTACTTC	CSARGGLAGGVHEQYF
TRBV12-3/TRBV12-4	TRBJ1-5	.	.	TGTGCCAGCAGTTTTCCCCCAGACCAGCCCCAGCATTTT	CASSFPPDQPQHF
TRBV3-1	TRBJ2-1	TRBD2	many	TGTGCCAGCAGCCAAAGGCCCCTAGCGGGAGCACACTACAATGAGCAGTTCTTC	CASSQRPLAGAHYNEQFF
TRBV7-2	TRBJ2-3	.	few	TGTGCCAGCAGCTTAGTGGCGGGGGCCTACACAGATACGCAGTATTTT	CASSLVAGAYTDTQYF
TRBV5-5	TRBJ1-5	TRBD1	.	TGTGCCAGCACCCCACGGGGACAGGGCCCTCGTCAGCCCCAGCATTTT	CASTPRGQGPRQPQHF
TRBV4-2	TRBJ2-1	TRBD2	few	TGTGCCAGCAGCCAAGATCGGGGGGGCGGATACAATGAGCAGTTCTTC	CASSQDRGGGYNEQFF
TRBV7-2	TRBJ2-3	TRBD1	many	TGTGCCAGCAGCTTAGCCGGGACAGGGGGCGCAGATACGCAGTATTTT	CASSLAGTGGADTQYF